This TCR beta chain emerged from a study of T cell responses to AZD1222 COVID-19 vaccine. The study, taken as a whole, reports: Mostly white British, mostly female donors; authors suggested clonal diversity may be underestimated.

Clones were sequenced by immunoSEQ multiplex PCR, and TCRdb holds only the in-frame ones, with some missing. Of about 120,000 clones in the sample, approximately 85% are singletons; the top ten hold roughly 3.9%. As regards this clone: Its antigen is not known.

The CDR3 is 14 residues long. CDR1 and CDR2 from the germline V gene are SEHNR and FQNEAQ (reference sequence). Trimming stripped 7 bases from V and 7 bases from J, with 14 bases between. The material was peripheral blood, obtained on day 0 of MenACWY control vaccination. The TCR was taken from an adult in good health. This chain connects TRBV7-9 to TRBJ1-6; no clear D. CDR3 protein: CASTRIQPNSPLHF. The CDR3 DNA is TGTGCCAGCACCAGGATCCAACCCAATTCACCCCTCCACTTT. Supplemented by reference TRBV7-9 and TRBJ1-6, the full variable domain reads DTGVSQNPRHKITKRGQNVTFRCDPISEHNRLYWYRQTLGQGPEFLTYFQNEAQLEKSRLLSDRFSAERPKGSFSTLEIQRTEQGDSAMYLCASTRIQPNSPLHFGNGTRLTVT.